Presented here are 18 T cell receptor beta chains from one specimen sequenced in a study of blood T cell repertoires in COVID-19. Measured with immunoSEQ multiplex PCR; TCRdb has only the in-frame clones, and not every one. The sample lists about 220,000 clones, around 89% occurring once. Sequencing was carried out using PBMCs or T cells enriched from blood (not recorded which). These receptors all come from a man aged 25-40 years who had been exposed to COVID-19.

The chain is built from TRBV19 and TRBJ2-1; tentatively, D is TRBD2 (5 bases). Between the trimmed V and J ends, which lost 6 bases and 2 bases, there was a span of 17 bases. Germline loops: CDR1 LNHDA, CDR2 SQIVND (reference sequence). This CDR3 has 16 residues. CDR3 protein: CASSPAPDLAYNEQFF. In DNA, the CDR3 is TGTGCCAGTAGCCCAGCCCCGGACTTAGCCTACAATGAGCAGTTCTTC.

The rearrangement links TRBV7-7 to TRBJ2-2; 8 nucleotides match TRBD2. The CDR3 has 15 residues. Germline V lookup: CDR1 SSHAT, CDR2 FNYEAQ (reference sequence). The V and J ends lost 5 bases and 7 bases, in that order; junction bases with no gene match: 9. The CDR3 nucleotides are TGTGCCAGCAGCCCCGGGGGGGGGCTGATCGGGGAGCTGTTTTTT. This sequence encodes CASSPGGGLIGELFF.

V is TRBV12-5 and J is TRBJ2-7; 8 bases match TRBD1. Trimming took 6 bases from V and 3 from J; bases not matched to a gene: 1. Germline CDR1 is LGHNT and CDR2 is FRNRAP. The CDR3 runs 12 residues. The CDR3 reads CASGTGVYEQYF. The DNA of the CDR3 is TGTGCTAGTGGGACAGGGGTCTACGAGCAGTACTTC. The whole variable domain, filled in from reference TRBV12-5 and TRBJ2-7, reads DARVTQTPRHKVTEMGQEVTMRCQPILGHNTVFWYRQTMMQGLELLAYFRNRAPLDDSGMPKDRFSAEMPDATLATLKIQPSEPRDSAVYFCASGTGVYEQYFGPGTRLTVT.

The J gene is TRBJ1-6, the V gene TRBV6-6; a weak D match, TRBD1 (5 bases). Germline loops: CDR1 MNHNY, CDR2 SVGAGI (reference sequence). CDR3 length: 16 residues. V gave up 7 bases and J gave up 3 bases, with 16 bases separating them. For the CDR3, the DNA is TGTGCCAGCAATAGAGACAGTCCCTTCTATAATTCACCCCTCCACTTT. Translation gives CASNRDSPFYNSPLHF.

The CDR3 sequence: CASSQDRDRGHTGELFF. The CDR3 DNA sequence: TGTGCCAGCAGCCAAGATCGGGACAGGGGGCATACCGGGGAGCTGTTTTTT. The chain couples TRBV4-2 to TRBJ2-2, with 12 bases fitting TRBD1. CDR3 length: 17 amino acids. Trimming cost V 0 bases and J 5 bases; bases outside gene matches: 4. The germline CDR1 and CDR2 sequences are LGHNA and YNFKEQ.

The chain carries TRBV4-3 and TRBJ2-7; D is undetermined. Per the germline V gene, CDR1 is LGHNA and CDR2 is YSLEER. The CDR3 loop spans 15 amino acids. The V gene lost 5 bases and the J gene lost 5 bases, with 19 bases spanning the gap. CDR3 sequence: CASSSGLQALHEQYF. CDR3 in DNA: TGCGCCAGCAGCTCAGGCTTGCAGGCTCTCCACGAGCAGTACTTC.

This clone was observed once. The chain carries TRBV24-1 and TRBJ2-3; 10 nucleotides align to TRBD2. The CDR3 covers 16 residues. CDR1 is KGHDR, CDR2 SFDVKD, per germline. With V trimmed by 4 bases and J by 2 bases, 5 bases remained unmatched. CDR3 in DNA: TGTGCCACCAGTGACTCTAGCGGGGGATACACAGATACGCAGTATTTT. This translates into CATSDSSGGYTDTQYF.

This clone came up once. J is TRBJ2-7 and V is TRBV30, with a tentative D call TRBD1 (6 bases). The CDR3 runs to 12 residues. The germline V and J ends were trimmed by 0 bases and 4 bases, with 7 bases remaining between them. CDR1 and CDR2 (germline): GTSNPN, SVGIG (reference sequence). CDR3: CAWSVQGYEQYF. As DNA, the CDR3 is TGTGCCTGGAGTGTACAGGGTTACGAGCAGTACTTC.

The genes are TRBV4-2 and TRBJ1-2; D uncertain. Germline V gives CDR1 LGHNA, CDR2 YNFKEQ. Trimming pared 0 bases from V and 7 bases from J, leaving 12 bases between. The CDR3 is made up of 14 amino acids. CDR3 loop: CASSQDRSAGGYTF. CDR3 DNA sequence: TGTGCCAGCAGCCAAGACAGGTCGGCAGGTGGCTACACCTTC.

V is TRBV5-6 and J is TRBJ1-3, with D possibly matching TRBD1 (5 bases). Looked up from germline, CDR1 is SGHDT and CDR2 is YYEEEE. The CDR3 loop spans 17 amino acids. The V end was cut by 0 bases, the J end by 2 bases, with 15 bases between. The CDR3 coding sequence is TGTGCCAGCAGCTTGGGAATGACAGCCCTTCCTGGAAACACCATATATTTT. This translates into CASSLGMTALPGNTIYF.

The chain employs TRBV6-1 and TRBJ2-7; TRBD1 aligns across 7 bases. Germline assignment: CDR1 MNHNS and CDR2 SASEGT. CDR3 size: 15 residues. V shed 1 base and J 0 bases; nucleotides not matched to a gene: 3. The CDR3 coding sequence is TGTGCCAGCAGTGAAGGACAGGGATTCTCCTACGAGCAGTACTTC. This encodes CASSEGQGFSYEQYF.

The V and J genes are TRBV10-3 and TRBJ2-1; D remains unclear. This CDR3 has 13 residues. V lost 2 bases and J 5 bases, leaving 7 bases between the germline ends. Germline V gene lookup returns CDR1 ENHRY and CDR2 SYGVKD. The CDR3 sequence: CAISENADNEQFF. In DNA, the CDR3 is TGTGCCATCAGTGAGAACGCAGACAATGAGCAGTTCTTC.

J is TRBJ2-1 and V is TRBV27; tentative D call: TRBD2 (5 bases). Germline loops: CDR1 MNHEY, CDR2 SMNVEV (reference sequence). The ends were cut back, 9 bases at V and 1 base at J, with 7 bases in the middle. The CDR3 sequence is 12 residues long. CDR3 bases: TGTGCCAGTGAGGGATCCTACAATGAGCAGTTCTTC. Protein: CASEGSYNEQFF.

The J gene is TRBJ1-5, the V gene TRBV5-1; perhaps TRBD1 as D (6 bases). With 0 bases removed from V and 7 bases from J, the gap between germline ends came to 11 bases. The CDR3 contains 14 residues. Germline CDR1 is SGHRS and CDR2 is YFSETQ. In DNA, the CDR3 is TGCGCCAGCAGCTTGGAGGCAGGGGTGCAGCCCCAGCATTTT. Amino acids: CASSLEAGVQPQHF.

The chain combines TRBV9 with TRBJ1-4, with 11 bases matching TRBD1. Trimming at V came to 4 bases and at J to 5 bases, leaving 7 bases not matched to a gene. Germline V lookup: CDR1 SGDLS, CDR2 YYNGEE. The CDR3 has 16 amino acids. In DNA form, the CDR3 reads TGTGCCAGCAGCTCCGGGGACAGGGGGGGGAATGAAAAACTGTTTTTT. This encodes CASSSGDRGGNEKLFF.

The V call is TRBV7-3, the J call TRBJ1-1, with TRBD1 matching over 9 bases. The CDR3 is made up of 16 amino acids. Germline lookup yields CDR1 SGHTA and CDR2 FQGTGA. V was clipped by 0 bases and J by 4 bases; unmatched bases: 6. The CDR3 coding sequence is TGTGCCAGCAGCTTAACTCGGGACAGGGTGGGCACTGAAGCTTTCTTT. Protein product: CASSLTRDRVGTEAFF.

The chain couples TRBV29-1 to TRBJ1-1; D is ambiguous. CDR1 is SQVTM, CDR2 ANQGSEA, per germline. V gave up 4 bases and J gave up 1 base, with 10 bases separating them. CDR3 length: 13 amino acids. CDR3 amino acids: CSVVRTGNTEAFF. DNA for the CDR3: TGCAGCGTTGTTAGGACTGGGAACACTGAAGCTTTCTTT.

The J gene is TRBJ2-7, the V gene TRBV7-9, with D perhaps TRBD2 (7 bases). CDR1 is SEHNR, CDR2 FQNEAQ, per germline (reference sequence). Trimming took 5 bases from V and 2 from J, leaving 22 bases between them. The CDR3 is 17 residues long. The CDR3 region is CASSHGQPEGGTYEQYF. Written as DNA, the CDR3 is TGTGCCAGCAGCCACGGTCAACCAGAGGGGGGGACCTACGAGCAGTACTTC.